In this sample, the clone carrying this TCR beta chain turned up a few times. Produced via immunoSEQ multiplex PCR; TCRdb's table is partial and in-frame only. The data contain 88,000 or so clones, approximately 86% of them singletons. These data come from a study of blood T cell repertoires in COVID-19. Study overall: Samples came from the United States, Italy and Spain, spanning acute and convalescent COVID-19. PBMCs, B-cell-depleted T cells, or T cells were the source of the cDNA or gDNA that made up the material.

J gave up 6 bases and V 1 base, and 2 bases lay outside the gene matches. Germline V gene lookup returns CDR1 LGHDT and CDR2 YNNKEL (reference sequence). The CDR3 consists of 15 residues. The gene calls are TRBV3-1 (or the pseudogene TRBV3-2) and TRBJ1-6; 8 nucleotides align to TRBD1. The receptor was derived from a man in his fifties or sixties with acute or convalescent COVID-19. Sequencing input: peripheral blood. The CDR3 DNA follows: TGTGCCAGCAGCCAAGTCGGGACAGGTAATTCACCCCTCCACTTT. This codes for CASSQVGTGNSPLHF.